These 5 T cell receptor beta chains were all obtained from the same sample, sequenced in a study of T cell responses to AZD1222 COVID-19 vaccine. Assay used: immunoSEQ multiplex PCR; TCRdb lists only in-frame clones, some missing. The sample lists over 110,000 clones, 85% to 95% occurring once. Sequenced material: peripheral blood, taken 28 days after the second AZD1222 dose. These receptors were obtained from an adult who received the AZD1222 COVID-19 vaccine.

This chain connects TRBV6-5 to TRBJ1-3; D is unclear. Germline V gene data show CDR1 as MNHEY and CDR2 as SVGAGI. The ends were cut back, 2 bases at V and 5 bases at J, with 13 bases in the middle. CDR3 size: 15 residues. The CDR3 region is CASSYQSYGRNTIYF. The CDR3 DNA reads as TGTGCCAGCAGTTACCAGTCGTACGGACGAAACACCATATATTTT.

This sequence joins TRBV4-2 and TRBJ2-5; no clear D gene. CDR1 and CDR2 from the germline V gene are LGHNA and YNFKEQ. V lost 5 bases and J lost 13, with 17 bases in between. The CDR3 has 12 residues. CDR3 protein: CASSLRTGLLYF. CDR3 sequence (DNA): TGTGCCAGCAGCTTGAGAACCGGCCTTCTGTACTTC.

CDR3 bases: TGCGCCAGCACCCGAATCTGGGGTCTTGGAAACACCATATATTTT. This gives the protein CASTRIWGLGNTIYF. V gene TRBV4-1 combines with J gene TRBJ1-3; D remains unclear. The ends were cut back, 7 bases at V and 3 bases at J, with 16 bases in the middle. The germline CDR1 and CDR2 sequences are MGHRA and YSYEKL. This CDR3 region has 15 residues.

The CDR3 coding sequence is TGTGCCAGCAGCCGACACGAGGCGCGAGACGTTTGTGAGAGACGTTACGAGCAGTACGTC. Amino acids: CASSRHEARDVCERRYEQYV. J is TRBJ2-7 and V is TRBV14, with D unresolved. V gave up 4 bases and J gave up 4 bases, with 32 bases separating them. The length of the CDR3 is 20 residues. The germline CDR1 and CDR2 sequences are SGHDN and FVKESK.

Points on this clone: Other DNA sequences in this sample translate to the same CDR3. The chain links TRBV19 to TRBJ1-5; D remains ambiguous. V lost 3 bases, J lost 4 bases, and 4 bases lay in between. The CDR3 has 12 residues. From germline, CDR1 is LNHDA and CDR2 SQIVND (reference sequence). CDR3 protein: CASSIGNQPQHF. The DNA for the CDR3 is TGTGCCAGTAGTATCGGAAATCAGCCCCAGCATTTT. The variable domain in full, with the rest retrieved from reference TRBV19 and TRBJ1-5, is DGGITQSPKYLFRKEGQNVTLSCEQNLNHDAMYWYRQDPGQGLRLIYYSQIVNDFQKGDIAEGYSVSREKKESFPLTVTSAQKNPTAFYLCASSIGNQPQHFGDGTRLSIL.